What follows are 25 T cell receptor beta chains derived from one specimen sequenced in a study of T cells expressing NK-cell markers. Following a re-call of the 5' RACE reads, TCRdb has one entry per CDR3 protein and lacks DNA. This sample contains 500,000 to 700,000 distinct CDR3 sequences. Sequencing used blood T cells: a sorted CD56 or NKG2C T cell subset, CD4+ or CD8+ T cells, or bulk PBMC T cells (not recorded which). The receptors here all came from a man aged 18-30 years in good health.

J is TRBJ1-5 and V is TRBV12-3 or TRBV12-4; TCRdb's assignment of TRBD1 cannot be checked, as there is no DNA. The CDR3 length is 14 residues. The CDR3: CASSLNSGLKPQHF.

The chain joins TRBV30 to TRBJ2-3; the TCRdb call, TRBD1, lacks DNA for checking. CDR1 is GTSNPN, CDR2 SVGIG, per germline (reference sequence). This CDR3 spans 11 amino acids. The CDR3 reads CAWKRGDTQYF. Full variable domain (remainder filled in from reference TRBV30 and TRBJ2-3): SQTIHQWPATLVQPVGSPLSLECTVEGTSNPNLYWYRQAAGRGLQLLFYSVGIGQISSEVPQNLSASRPQDRQFILSSKKLLLSDSGFYLCAWKRGDTQYFGPGTRLTVL.

The chain combines TRBV7-8 with TRBJ2-7; lacking DNA, the TRBD2 call made by TCRdb goes unchecked. The CDR3 loop spans 17 amino acids. Germline CDR1 SGHVS, CDR2 FQNEAQ. The CDR3 region is CASSPLPRTSGRTEQYF.

V and J are TRBV27 and TRBJ1-2; TCRdb selects TRBD1, and the lack of DNA leaves this call unchecked. The CDR3 runs to 13 residues. Germline CDR1 and CDR2: MNHEY and SMNVEV (reference sequence). This chain's CDR3 is CASSVRGNYGYTF.

The V and J genes are TRBV20-1 and TRBJ2-7; the TCRdb call, TRBD1, lacks DNA for checking. Germline CDR1 DFQATT, CDR2 SNEGSKA (reference sequence). CDR3 size: 13 residues. The CDR3 reads CSAEIGRVYEQYF.

The chain recombines TRBV5-5 with TRBJ2-2; as DNA is missing, the TRBD2 call by TCRdb cannot be tested. The CDR3 extends over 17 amino acids. The germline gives CDR1 SGHKS, CDR2 YYEKEE (reference sequence). This CDR3 reads CASSLGAWREDTGELFF.

The V and J genes are TRBV6-5 and TRBJ2-3; TCRdb gives TRBD1 as the D gene, but with no DNA this cannot be confirmed. The CDR3 sequence is 15 residues long. Germline V CDR1 and CDR2: MNHEY, SVGAGI. The CDR3 loop is CASSYPGAAADTQYF.

The gene calls are TRBV27 and TRBJ2-3. Germline assignment: CDR1 MNHEY and CDR2 SMNVEV (reference sequence). CDR3 length: 14 amino acids. The CDR3: CASSLSRLGDTQYF.

The rearrangement links TRBV7-9 to TRBJ2-1. Germline values: CDR1 SEHNR, CDR2 FQNEAQ (reference sequence). This CDR3 has 15 amino acids. The CDR3 sequence: CASSHAAFGYNEQFF.

The chain carries TRBV12-3 or TRBV12-4 and TRBJ2-7. This CDR3 contains 13 residues. The CDR3 sequence is CASSLGPSYEQYF.

The chain uses TRBV25-1 and TRBJ2-5; TCRdb outputs TRBD2, but without DNA this stays unchecked. Germline V gives CDR1 MGHDK, CDR2 SYGVNS. The CDR3 extends over 15 amino acids. CDR3: CASSDGGRAQETQYF.

The chain employs TRBV12-3 or TRBV12-4 and TRBJ2-1; TCRdb indicates TRBD1, and absent DNA this call remains unverified. The CDR3 is 14 residues long. This CDR3 reads CASSPSRFPNEQFF.

The genes are TRBV7-2 and TRBJ2-7; the TCRdb D gene call, TRBD2, has no DNA to confirm it. Germline V gene lookup returns CDR1 SGHTA and CDR2 FQGNSA. The CDR3 covers 16 residues. The CDR3: CASSLAPRGRAYEQYF.

This chain connects TRBV27 to TRBJ2-1. Germline-derived CDR1 and CDR2 are MNHEY and SMNVEV (reference sequence). This CDR3 comprises 15 residues. CDR3: CASSLGLRNYNEQFF.

This chain joins TRBV20-1 and TRBJ2-1; with no DNA, the TCRdb D assignment of TRBD1 cannot be verified. CDR3 length equals 12 residues. Germline assignment: CDR1 DFQATT and CDR2 SNEGSKA (reference sequence). Here the CDR3 reads CSATLGHNEQFF.

The chain uses TRBV25-1 and TRBJ2-2; the TCRdb D gene call, TRBD1, has no DNA to confirm it. The CDR3 runs to 15 residues. Germline V gives CDR1 MGHDK, CDR2 SYGVNS. The CDR3 protein is CASIRKGGNTGELFF.

The CDR3: CSAWGPPEDTQYF. J is TRBJ2-3 and V is TRBV20-1; TCRdb reports TRBD2, a call that lacks DNA to check it against. CDR3 length equals 13 residues. Germline-derived CDR1 and CDR2 are DFQATT and SNEGSKA (reference sequence).

This chain connects TRBV5-5 to TRBJ1-2; TCRdb selects TRBD1, and the lack of DNA leaves this call unchecked. Looked up from germline, CDR1 is SGHKS and CDR2 is YYEKEE (reference sequence). This CDR3 is 13 amino acids long. CDR3 sequence: CASSFLDSYGYTF.

The chain joins TRBV20-1 to TRBJ2-7; the D call of TRBD1 rests on TCRdb alone, since no DNA is present to check it. Germline-derived CDR1 and CDR2 are DFQATT and SNEGSKA (reference sequence). The CDR3 runs 13 residues. This CDR3 is CSAPLREHYEQYF.

The chain carries TRBV5-1 and TRBJ2-1. Germline V CDR1 and CDR2: SGHRS, YFSETQ. This CDR3 region has 13 residues. The CDR3 is CASSYWTDNEQFF.

The chain combines TRBV5-1 with TRBJ2-3. The length of the CDR3 is 12 residues. Germline-derived CDR1 and CDR2 are SGHRS and YFSETQ. The CDR3 sequence is CASRSESDTQYF.

The chain has TRBV20-1 and TRBJ2-7; TCRdb proposes TRBD2, but this gene call is untestable without DNA. The CDR3 spans 13 residues. CDR1 is DFQATT and CDR2 is SNEGSKA in the germline V gene (reference sequence). CDR3 sequence reads: CSATEGLWVEQYF.

V is TRBV6-5 and J is TRBJ1-2; absent DNA, TCRdb's TRBD1 call cannot be checked. Germline V gene data show CDR1 as MNHEY and CDR2 as SVGAGI. CDR3 length: 14 amino acids. CDR3 sequence reads: CASSSTTGDAGYTF.

The J gene is TRBJ1-2, the V gene TRBV20-1; the D call of TRBD1 rests on TCRdb alone, since no DNA is present to check it. Germline CDR1 and CDR2: DFQATT and SNEGSKA (reference sequence). The CDR3 consists of 22 residues. The CDR3 protein is CSSELRDEETSGPQPLYYGYTF.

J is TRBJ2-3 and V is TRBV15; TCRdb calls TRBD2, which cannot be checked without DNA. This CDR3 has 14 residues. In germline, CDR1 is LNHNV, CDR2 YYDKDF (reference sequence). CDR3 region: CASGEREGLNTQYF.